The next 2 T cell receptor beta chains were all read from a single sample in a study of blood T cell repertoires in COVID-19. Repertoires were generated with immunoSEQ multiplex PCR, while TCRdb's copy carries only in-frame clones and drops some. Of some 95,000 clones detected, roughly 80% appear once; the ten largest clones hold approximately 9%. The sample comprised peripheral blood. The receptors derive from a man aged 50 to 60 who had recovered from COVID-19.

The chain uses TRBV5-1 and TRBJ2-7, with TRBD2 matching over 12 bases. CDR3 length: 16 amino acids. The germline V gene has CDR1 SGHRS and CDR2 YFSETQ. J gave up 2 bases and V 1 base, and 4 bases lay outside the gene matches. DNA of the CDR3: TGCGCCAGCAGCTTGTCCCTAGCGGGAGGGCCCTACGAGCAGTACTTC. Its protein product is CASSLSLAGGPYEQYF.

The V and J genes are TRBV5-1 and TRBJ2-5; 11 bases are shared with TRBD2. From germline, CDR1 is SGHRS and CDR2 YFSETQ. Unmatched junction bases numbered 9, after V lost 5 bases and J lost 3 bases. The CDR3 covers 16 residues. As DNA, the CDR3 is TGCGCCAGCAGACGTAGCGGGGGGGCAAGGGAAGAGACCCAGTACTTC. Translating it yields CASRRSGGAREETQYF.